This record covers a single T cell receptor beta chain. The antigen is unknown. The CDR3 covers 15 residues. Trimming took off 2 bases at V and 4 bases at J, with 14 bases between the two ends. Per germline, CDR1 SGHRS and CDR2 YFSETQ. These data come from a study of post-analysis software for immune sequencing data. Across the whole study: The disease courses covered relapsing-remitting, secondary progressive and progressive-relapsing multiple sclerosis.

Study-wide findings and caveats: By F measure, strong co-clustering occurred among samples prepared in the same batch. Roughly 5 TRBV segments were significantly more frequent in patients than in controls. TRBV5-6, TRBV5-1 and TRBV20-1 were among these segments. Significantly lower normalized Chao1 diversity was found in patients with multiple sclerosis relative to controls.

Built from TCR beta cDNA, the libraries had unique molecular identifiers in them. T cells numbering roughly 1 to 11 million yielded cDNA molecules that totaled approximately 500,000. Using its own MiXCR run on the PCR reads, TCRdb lists one record per CDR3 protein. The data show about 560,000 distinct CDR3 sequences, about 44% seen once. The V call is TRBV5-1, the J call TRBJ2-3; D is perhaps TRBD1 (6 bases). The TCR comes from a girl between 5 and 17 years old with multiple sclerosis. Sequencing was performed on blood. This chain's CDR3 is CASSFSGVGSDTQYF. CDR3 DNA sequence: TGCGCCAGCAGCTTCTCAGGGGTTGGGTCAGATACGCAGTATTTT.